The clone carrying this TCR beta chain was counted once. The antigen remains unidentified. The data were taken from a study of cytomegalovirus exposure and HLA in healthy donors. Overall study findings and caveats: TRBV6-2, TRBV6-3 and some other V segments were unresolvable in 87-base-pair reads. Later analysis associated a missense DCLRE1C variant with TCR beta V- and J-gene trimming.

The CDR3 sequence is 13 residues long. Germline V gene data show CDR1 as MNHNY and CDR2 as SVGAGI (reference sequence). Germline trimming cut 5 bases from V and 7 bases from J; bases unmatched to any gene: 4. Each donor's status was that of a healthy bone marrow donor. It was with 60 Vbeta and 13 Jbeta primers that the PCR ran. TCRdb's copy holds only in-frame clones and misses some; the assay was immunoSEQ multiplex PCR. The table includes fewer than 120,000 clones, approximately 84% detected once. The sequenced material came from PBMCs. The sequence derives from a man aged 35 to 55 in good health and CMV-seronegative. The chain combines TRBV6-6 with TRBJ1-2, with 10 positions matching TRBD1. The CDR3 here is CASSDRGQGGYTF. In nucleotides, the CDR3 is TGTGCCAGCAGTGACAGGGGGCAGGGTGGCTACACCTTC.